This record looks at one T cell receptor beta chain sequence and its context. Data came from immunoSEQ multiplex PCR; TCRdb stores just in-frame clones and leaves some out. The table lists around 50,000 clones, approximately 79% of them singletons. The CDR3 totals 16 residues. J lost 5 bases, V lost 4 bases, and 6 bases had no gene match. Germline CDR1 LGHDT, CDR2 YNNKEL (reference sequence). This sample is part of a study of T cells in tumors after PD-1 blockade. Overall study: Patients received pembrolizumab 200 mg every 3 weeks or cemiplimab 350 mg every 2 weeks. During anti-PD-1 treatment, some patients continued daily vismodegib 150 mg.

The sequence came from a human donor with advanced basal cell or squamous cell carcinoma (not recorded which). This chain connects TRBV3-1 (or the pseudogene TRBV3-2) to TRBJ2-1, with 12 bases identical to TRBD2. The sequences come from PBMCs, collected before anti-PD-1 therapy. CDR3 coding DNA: TGTGCCAGCAGCCGCGGACTAGCGGGGACAAACAATGAGCAGTTCTTC. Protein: CASSRGLAGTNNEQFF.